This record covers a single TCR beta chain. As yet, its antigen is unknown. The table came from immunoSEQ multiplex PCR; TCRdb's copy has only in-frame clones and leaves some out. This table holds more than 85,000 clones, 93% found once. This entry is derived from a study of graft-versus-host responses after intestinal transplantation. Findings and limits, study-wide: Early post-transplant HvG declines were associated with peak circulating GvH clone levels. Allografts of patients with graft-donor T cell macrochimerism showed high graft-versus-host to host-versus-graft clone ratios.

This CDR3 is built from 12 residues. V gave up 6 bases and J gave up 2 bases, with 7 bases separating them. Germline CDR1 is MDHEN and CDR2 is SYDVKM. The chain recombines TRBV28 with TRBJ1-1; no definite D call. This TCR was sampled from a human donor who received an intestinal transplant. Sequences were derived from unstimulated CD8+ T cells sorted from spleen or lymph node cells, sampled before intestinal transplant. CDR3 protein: CASRIGNTEAFF. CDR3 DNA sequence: TGTGCCAGCAGGATCGGAAACACTGAAGCTTTCTTT. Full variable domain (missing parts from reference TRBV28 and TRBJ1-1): DVKVTQSSRYLVKRTGEKVFLECVQDMDHENMFWYRQDPGLGLRLIYFSYDVKMKEKGDIPEGYSVSREKKERFSLILESASTNQTSMYLCASRIGNTEAFFGQGTRLTVV.